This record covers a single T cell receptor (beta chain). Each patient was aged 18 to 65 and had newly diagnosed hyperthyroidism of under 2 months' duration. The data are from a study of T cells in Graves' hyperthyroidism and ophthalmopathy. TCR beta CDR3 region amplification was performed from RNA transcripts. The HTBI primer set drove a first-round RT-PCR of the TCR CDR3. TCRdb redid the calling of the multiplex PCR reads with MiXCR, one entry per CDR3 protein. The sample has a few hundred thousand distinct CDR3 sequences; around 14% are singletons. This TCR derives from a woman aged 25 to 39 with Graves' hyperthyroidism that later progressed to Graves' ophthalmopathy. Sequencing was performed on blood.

CDR3 sequence (DNA): TGTGCCAGCACCCCGGACAGAGGCAATCAGCCCCAGCATTTT. Its translation is CASTPDRGNQPQHF. The chain combines TRBV2 with TRBJ1-5, with D maybe TRBD1 (6 bases). Germline CDR1 and CDR2: SNHLY and FYNNEI. The CDR3 sequence is 14 residues long. Trimming removed 7 bases at V and 2 bases at J, with 12 bases between. The complete variable domain, with remaining parts taken from reference TRBV2 and TRBJ1-5, reads EPEVTQTPSHQVTQMGQEVILRCVPISNHLYFYWYRQILGQKVEFLVSFYNNEISEKSEIFDDQFSVERPDGSNFTLKIRSTKLEDSAMYFCASTPDRGNQPQHFGDGTRLSIL.